This T cell receptor (beta chain) emerged from a study of T-cell memory formation after mild COVID-19. MiXCR, applied by TCRdb to the 5' RACE reads, yields one record per CDR3 protein. The repertoire holds 250,000 to 400,000 distinct CDR3 sequences, with around 15% as singletons. Turning to this clonotype: The antigen is unknown.

Study outcomes and limitations: Largely, contracting CD4+ clones fell within CM and EM, and contracting CD8+ clones within EMRA.

V lost 3 bases to trimming and J lost 5 bases, with 7 bases between them. Germline V gives CDR1 LGHDT, CDR2 YNNKEL (reference sequence). This CDR3 region has 12 residues. The clonotype was recovered from a man aged 18 to 29 who had mild COVID-19 (a few samples of this study predate the infection). Cell type and time point are not known. Source material: PBMCs or a T cell subset sorted from them (not recorded which). This rearrangement joins TRBV3-1 to TRBJ2-5; D might be TRBD2 (5 bases). The CDR3 DNA is TGTGCCAGCAGCCATCGGAGGGAGACCCAGTACTTC. This encodes CASSHRRETQYF.